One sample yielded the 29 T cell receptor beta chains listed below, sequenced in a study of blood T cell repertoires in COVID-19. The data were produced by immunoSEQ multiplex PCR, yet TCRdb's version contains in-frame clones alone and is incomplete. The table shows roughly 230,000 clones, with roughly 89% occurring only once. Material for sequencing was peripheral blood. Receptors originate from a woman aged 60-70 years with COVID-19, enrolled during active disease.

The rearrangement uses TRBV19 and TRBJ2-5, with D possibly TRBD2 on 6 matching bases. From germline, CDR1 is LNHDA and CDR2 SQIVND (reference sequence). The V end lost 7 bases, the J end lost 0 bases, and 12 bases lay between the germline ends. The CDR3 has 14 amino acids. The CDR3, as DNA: TGTGCCAGTAAGGACACGGGGGACCAAGAGACCCAGTACTTC. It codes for CASKDTGDQETQYF.

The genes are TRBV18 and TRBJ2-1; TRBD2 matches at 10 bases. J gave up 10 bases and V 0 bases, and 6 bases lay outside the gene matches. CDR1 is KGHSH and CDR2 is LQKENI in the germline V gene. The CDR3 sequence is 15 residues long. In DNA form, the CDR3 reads TGTGCCAGCTCACCACCTGTGCTAGCGGGGGTCGAGCAGTTCTTC. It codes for CASSPPVLAGVEQFF.

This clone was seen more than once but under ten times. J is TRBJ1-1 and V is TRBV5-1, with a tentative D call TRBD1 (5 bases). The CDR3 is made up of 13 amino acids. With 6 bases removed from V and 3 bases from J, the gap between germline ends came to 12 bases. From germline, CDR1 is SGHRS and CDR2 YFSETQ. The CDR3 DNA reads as TGCGCCAGCAACACACAGGACCACACTGAAGCTTTCTTT. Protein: CASNTQDHTEAFF.

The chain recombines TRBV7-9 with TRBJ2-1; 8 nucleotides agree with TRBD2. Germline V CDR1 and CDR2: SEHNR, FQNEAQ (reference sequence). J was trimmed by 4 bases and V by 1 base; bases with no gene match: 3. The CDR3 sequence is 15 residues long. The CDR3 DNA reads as TGTGCCAGCAGCTTAGGGCTAGCGGGTTACAATGAGCAGTTCTTC. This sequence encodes CASSLGLAGYNEQFF.

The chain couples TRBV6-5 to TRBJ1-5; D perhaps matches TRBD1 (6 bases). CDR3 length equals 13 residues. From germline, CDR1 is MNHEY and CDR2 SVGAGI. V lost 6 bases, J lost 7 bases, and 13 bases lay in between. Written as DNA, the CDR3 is TGTGCCAGCAGGAGGGGGAAGTGGCAGCCCCAGCATTTT. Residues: CASRRGKWQPQHF.

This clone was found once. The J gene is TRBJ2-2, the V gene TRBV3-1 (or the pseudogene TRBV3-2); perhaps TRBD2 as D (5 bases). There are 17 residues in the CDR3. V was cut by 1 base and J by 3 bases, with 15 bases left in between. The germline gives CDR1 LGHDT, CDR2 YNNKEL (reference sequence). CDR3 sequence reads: CASSQVLGSGYTGELFF. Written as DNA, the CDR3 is TGTGCCAGCAGCCAAGTATTAGGGAGCGGCTACACCGGGGAGCTGTTTTTT.

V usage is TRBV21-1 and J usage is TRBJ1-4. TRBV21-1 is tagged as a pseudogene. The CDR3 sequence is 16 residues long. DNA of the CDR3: TGTGCCAGCAGCAAAGGTGGGGTGTGGAGGAATGAAAAACTGTTTTTT. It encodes CASSKGGVWRNEKLFF.

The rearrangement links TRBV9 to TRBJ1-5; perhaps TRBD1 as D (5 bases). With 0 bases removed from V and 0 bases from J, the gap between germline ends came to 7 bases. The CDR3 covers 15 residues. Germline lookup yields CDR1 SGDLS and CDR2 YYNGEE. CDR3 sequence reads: CASSVGTTSNQPQHF. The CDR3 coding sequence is TGTGCCAGCAGCGTAGGGACAACTAGCAATCAGCCCCAGCATTTT.

The CDR3 reads CASRTTGGSYNEQFF. CDR3 coding DNA: TGTGCCAGCAGGACAACAGGGGGATCCTACAATGAGCAGTTCTTC. J is TRBJ2-1 and V is TRBV6-5, with 8 bases identical to TRBD1. The germline gives CDR1 MNHEY, CDR2 SVGAGI. The CDR3 has 15 residues. J was trimmed by 1 base and V by 6 bases; bases with no gene match: 5.

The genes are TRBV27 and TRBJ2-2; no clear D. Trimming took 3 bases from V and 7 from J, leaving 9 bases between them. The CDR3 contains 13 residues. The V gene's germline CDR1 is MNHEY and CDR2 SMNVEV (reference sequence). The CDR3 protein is CASSFGLNGELFF. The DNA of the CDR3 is TGTGCCAGCAGTTTTGGCTTGAACGGGGAGCTGTTTTTT.

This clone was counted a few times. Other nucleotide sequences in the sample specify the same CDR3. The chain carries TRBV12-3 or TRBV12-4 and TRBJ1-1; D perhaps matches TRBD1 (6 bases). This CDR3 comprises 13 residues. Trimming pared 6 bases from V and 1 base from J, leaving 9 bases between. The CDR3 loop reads CASSRTENTEAFF. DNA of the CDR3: TGTGCCAGCAGCCGGACAGAGAACACTGAAGCTTTCTTT.

The CDR3 region has the DNA TGTGCCAGCAGCTTAGATCAGACAGGGAGCACCTTC. Its translation is CASSLDQTGSTF. The V and J genes are TRBV11-2 and TRBJ1-2; 7 bases align to TRBD1. J lost 13 bases, V lost 0 bases, and 5 bases had no gene match. This CDR3 has 12 residues. The germline CDR1 and CDR2 sequences are SGHAT and FQNNGV.

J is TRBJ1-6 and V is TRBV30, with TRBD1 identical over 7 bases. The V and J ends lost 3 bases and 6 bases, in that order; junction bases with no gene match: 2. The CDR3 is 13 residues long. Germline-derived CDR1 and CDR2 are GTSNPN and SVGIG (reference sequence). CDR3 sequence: CAWRTGPNSPLHF. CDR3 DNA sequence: TGTGCCTGGAGGACAGGGCCTAATTCACCCCTCCACTTT.

Here the CDR3 reads CAGRGGAGNTIYF. The CDR3 bases are TGTGCCGGGAGGGGAGGGGCTGGAAACACCATATATTTT. This rearrangement joins TRBV7-9 to TRBJ1-3, with D possibly TRBD1 on 5 matching bases. The V end was cut by 11 bases, the J end by 2 bases, with 13 bases between. Germline lookup yields CDR1 SEHNR and CDR2 FQNEAQ (reference sequence). The CDR3 has 13 amino acids.

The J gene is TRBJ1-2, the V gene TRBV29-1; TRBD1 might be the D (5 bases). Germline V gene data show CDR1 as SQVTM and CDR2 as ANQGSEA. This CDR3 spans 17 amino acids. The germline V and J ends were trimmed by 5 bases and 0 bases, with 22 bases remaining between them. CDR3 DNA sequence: TGCAGCGTTCAACGTTCTATTACAGGCCTAACTAACTATGGCTACACCTTC. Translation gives CSVQRSITGLTNYGYTF.

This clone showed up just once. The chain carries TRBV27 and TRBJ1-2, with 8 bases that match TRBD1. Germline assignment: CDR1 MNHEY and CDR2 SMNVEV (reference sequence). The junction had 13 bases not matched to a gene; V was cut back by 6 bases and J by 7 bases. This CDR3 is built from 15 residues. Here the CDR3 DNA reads TGTGCCAGCAGCGTCCTGGGGACAGGCAGTGGTGGCTACACCTTC. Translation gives CASSVLGTGSGGYTF.

The CDR3, as DNA: TGTGCCAGCAGCTTGGCCGGCAGGGGGAGGTGGACTGAAGCTTTCTTT. It codes for CASSLAGRGRWTEAFF. The chain joins TRBV5-5 to TRBJ1-1; 7 bases line up with TRBD1. Looked up from germline, CDR1 is SGHKS and CDR2 is YYEKEE (reference sequence). The CDR3 sequence is 16 residues long. Trimming took 0 bases from V and 5 from J; bases not matched to a gene: 10.

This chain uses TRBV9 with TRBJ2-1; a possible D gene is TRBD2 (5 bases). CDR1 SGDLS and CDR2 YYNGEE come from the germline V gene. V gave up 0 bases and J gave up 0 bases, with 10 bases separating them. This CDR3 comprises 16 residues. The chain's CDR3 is CASSVDQRSSYNEQFF. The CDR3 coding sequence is TGTGCCAGCAGCGTAGATCAGCGGAGCTCCTACAATGAGCAGTTCTTC. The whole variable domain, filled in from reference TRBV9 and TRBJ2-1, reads DSGVTQTPKHLITATGQRVTLRCSPRSGDLSVYWYQQSLDQGLQFLIQYYNGEERAKGNILERFSAQQFPDLHSELNLSSLELGDSALYFCASSVDQRSSYNEQFFGPGTRLTVL.

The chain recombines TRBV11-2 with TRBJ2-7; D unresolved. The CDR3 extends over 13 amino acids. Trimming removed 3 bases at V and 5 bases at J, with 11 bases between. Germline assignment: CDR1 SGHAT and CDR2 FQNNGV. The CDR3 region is CASSFIFLDEQYF. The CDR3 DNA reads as TGTGCCAGCAGCTTTATATTCCTTGACGAGCAGTACTTC.

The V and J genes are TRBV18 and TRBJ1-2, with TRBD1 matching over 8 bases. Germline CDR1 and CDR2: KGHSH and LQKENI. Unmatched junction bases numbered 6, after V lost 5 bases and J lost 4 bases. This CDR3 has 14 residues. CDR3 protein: CASSGAGGVYGYTF. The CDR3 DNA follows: TGTGCCAGCTCAGGGGCAGGGGGCGTCTATGGCTACACCTTC.

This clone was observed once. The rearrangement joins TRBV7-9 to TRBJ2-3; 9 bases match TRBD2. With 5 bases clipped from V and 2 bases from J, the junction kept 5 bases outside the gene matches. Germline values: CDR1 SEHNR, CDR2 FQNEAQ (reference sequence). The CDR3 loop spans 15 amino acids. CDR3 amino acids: CASSPAGGDTDTQYF. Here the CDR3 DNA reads TGTGCCAGCAGCCCGGCGGGAGGGGACACAGATACGCAGTATTTT.

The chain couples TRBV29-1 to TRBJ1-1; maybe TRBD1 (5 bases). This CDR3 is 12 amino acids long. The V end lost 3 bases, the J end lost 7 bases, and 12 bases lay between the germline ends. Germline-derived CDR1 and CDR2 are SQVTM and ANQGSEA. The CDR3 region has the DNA TGCAGCGTTGATCGGGGGTTGGGTGAAGCTTTCTTT. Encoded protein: CSVDRGLGEAFF.

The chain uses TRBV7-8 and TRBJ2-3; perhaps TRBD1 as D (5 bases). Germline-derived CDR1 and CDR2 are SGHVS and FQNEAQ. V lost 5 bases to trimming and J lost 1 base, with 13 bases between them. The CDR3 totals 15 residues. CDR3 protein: CASSAEDTGTDTQYF. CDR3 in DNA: TGTGCCAGCAGCGCAGAGGACACCGGCACAGATACGCAGTATTTT.

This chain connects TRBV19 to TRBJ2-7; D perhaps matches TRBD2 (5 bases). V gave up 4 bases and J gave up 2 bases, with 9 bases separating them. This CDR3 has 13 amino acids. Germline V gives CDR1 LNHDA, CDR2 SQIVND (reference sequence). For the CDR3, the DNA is TGTGCCAGTAGTAGGCTAGCTACCTACGAGCAGTACTTC. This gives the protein CASSRLATYEQYF.

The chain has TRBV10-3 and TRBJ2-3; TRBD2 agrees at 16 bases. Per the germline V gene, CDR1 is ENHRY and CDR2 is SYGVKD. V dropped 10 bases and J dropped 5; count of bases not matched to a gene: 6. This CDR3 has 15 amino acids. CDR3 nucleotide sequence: TGTGCCAGCGGGACTAGCGGGGGGGCTGGAGATACGCAGTATTTT. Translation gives CASGTSGGAGDTQYF.

Here the CDR3 reads CATSIGPVGQGNSPLHF. The CDR3 coding sequence is TGTGCCACCAGCATAGGCCCGGTAGGGCAGGGAAATTCACCCCTCCACTTT. This chain connects TRBV15 to TRBJ1-6, with D perhaps matching TRBD1 (5 bases). The CDR3 consists of 17 residues. V was cut by 4 bases and J by 7 bases, with 20 bases left in between. Germline V CDR1 and CDR2: LNHNV, YYDKDF (reference sequence).

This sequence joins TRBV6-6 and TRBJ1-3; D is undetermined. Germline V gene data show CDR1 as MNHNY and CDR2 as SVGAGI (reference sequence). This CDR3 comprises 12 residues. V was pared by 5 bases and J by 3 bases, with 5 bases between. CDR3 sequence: CASSGRGNTIYF. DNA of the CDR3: TGTGCCAGCAGTGGGCGTGGAAACACCATATATTTT.

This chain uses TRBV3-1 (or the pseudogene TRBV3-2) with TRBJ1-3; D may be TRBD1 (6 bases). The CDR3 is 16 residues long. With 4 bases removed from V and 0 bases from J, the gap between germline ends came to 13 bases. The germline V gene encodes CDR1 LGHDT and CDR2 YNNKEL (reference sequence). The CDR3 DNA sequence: TGTGCCAGCAGCCCGCCGCCGGACAGCTCTGGAAACACCATATATTTT. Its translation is CASSPPPDSSGNTIYF.

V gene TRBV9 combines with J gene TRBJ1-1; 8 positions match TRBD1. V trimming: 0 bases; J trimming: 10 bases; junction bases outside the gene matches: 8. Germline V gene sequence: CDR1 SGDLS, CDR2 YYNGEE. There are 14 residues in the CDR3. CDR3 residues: CASSVEAGGFRAFF. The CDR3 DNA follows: TGTGCCAGCAGCGTAGAGGCAGGGGGCTTTCGAGCTTTCTTT.